This T cell receptor (beta chain) derives from a study of PD-1 blockade in classical Hodgkin lymphoma. Repertoires were generated with immunoSEQ multiplex PCR, while TCRdb's copy carries only in-frame clones and drops some. The table records 25,000 to 30,000 clones, about four fifths of them present only once. Germline V gives CDR1 LNHNV, CDR2 YYDKDF (reference sequence). There are 13 residues in the CDR3. V lost 1 base and J lost 11, with 14 bases in between. Time point here: cycle 4 day 1 (C4D1), after more than five weeks of nivolumab. Every patient experienced relapse after autologous stem cell transplantation, and brentuximab vedotin exposure varied.

The TCR comes from a human donor with classical Hodgkin lymphoma. This chain connects TRBV15 to TRBJ2-5, with D possibly matching TRBD1 (6 bases). The source material was peripheral blood mononuclear cells (PBMCs), sampled before the fourth cycle of nivolumab. CDR3 protein: CATSRVGGEEQYF. CDR3 bases: TGTGCCACCAGCAGAGTAGGGGGAGAAGAGCAGTACTTC.